This record looks at one TCR beta chain sequence and its context. What antigen it recognizes has not been identified. No base-level quality is on record; no much larger clone is a single base apart. The collaborating institutions used their own protocols to collect whole blood in K2EDTA tubes. Collaborator samples were shipped for TCRbeta analysis as frozen whole blood, isolated PBMCs, or DNA extracted from either sample type. CDR1 MDHEN and CDR2 SYDVKM are derived from the germline V gene. At the junction V is shortened by 8 bases and J by 0 bases, with 11 bases in between. Measured from the cysteine to the phenylalanine, the CDR3 is 14 residues long. Of all the DNA, just the CDR3 is kept, 42 bases in frame from base 1. The immunoSEQ Assay, a bias-controlled multiplex PCR, was used to amplify TCRbeta CDR3 regions from genomic DNA. On the study's bioinformatics: Within the assay, amplification of reference gene primers was used to estimate how many nucleated cells each sample contained. Sequence reads were collapsed and filtered to measure the absolute abundance of every unique TCRbeta CDR3 rearrangement. For each sample, productive Simpson clonality was calculated as the square root of Simpson's diversity index over productive rearrangements. TCRdb carries this immuneACCESS record with in-frame sequences only. Its versions omit some clonotypes, under half of them owing to an unresolved V gene in the studies checked, with the rest unexplained. The V and J calls and the clone size are those of that table, but D and trimming were determined from the DNA. The sample profile shows about 230,000 clones; 75% to 90% of them were found once. The top ten clonotypes cover just over 2.5% of the sample.

The sample originates from a study of blood T cell repertoires in COVID-19 (dated by TCRdb to about 2020). Regarding the complete study: The collaborator samples originated in the United States, Italy and Spain and spanned the acute and convalescent phases of COVID-19. The sample metadata nearly always contained a de-identified subject ID, COVID-19 status, age in years and sex. Deeply sampled blood TCRbeta repertoires from subjects exposed to, actively infected with, or recovered from COVID-19 were included in the dataset. The material from the prospective study consisted of cDNA or gDNA derived from T cells, B-cell-depleted T cells, or PBMCs. Where HLA class I and class II types were available, the types were taken from metadata supplied by the sample provider, not from assay-based typing. The repertoires were made available in a free public database intended to serve as a resource for research on the immune response to SARS-CoV-2. Samples came from the ongoing ImmuneRACE study (first 160 participants) plus 1,254 subjects from 6 global collaborators.

On the study overall, not on this receptor specifically: How much clinical and demographic metadata was included differed by source and by participant, and the metadata was provided uncurated.

Material for sequencing was peripheral blood. The V and J genes are TRBV28 and TRBJ1-3, with the D gene not clear enough to name. The clonotype comes from a woman in her 70s with active or convalescent COVID-19. The DNA sequence is TGTGCCAGCGCCAGTACCCTCTCTGGAAACACCATATATTTT. It translates as CASASTLSGNTIYF.